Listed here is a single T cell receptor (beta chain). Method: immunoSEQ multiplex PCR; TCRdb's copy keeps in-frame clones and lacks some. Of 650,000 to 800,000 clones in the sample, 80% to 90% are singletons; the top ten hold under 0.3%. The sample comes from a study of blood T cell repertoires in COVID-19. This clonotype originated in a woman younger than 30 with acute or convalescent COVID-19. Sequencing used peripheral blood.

CDR3 amino acids: CASSIGTGGLFITGELFF. CDR3 nucleotide sequence: TGTGCCAGTAGTATCGGCACCGGGGGATTATTTATCACCGGGGAGCTGTTTTTT. The rearrangement uses TRBV19 and TRBJ2-2; tentatively, D is TRBD2 (6 bases). Per germline, CDR1 LNHDA and CDR2 SQIVND (reference sequence). Trimming pared 3 bases from V and 4 bases from J, leaving 21 bases between. CDR3 length equals 18 residues.